The 27 T cell receptor beta chains below come from one sample, sequenced in a study of cytomegalovirus exposure and HLA in healthy donors. The data were produced by immunoSEQ multiplex PCR, yet TCRdb's version contains in-frame clones alone and is incomplete. The sample lists 200,000 or so clones, around four fifths occurring once. Material for sequencing was PBMCs. The receptors here all came from a woman in her late teens or twenties in good health and CMV-seronegative.

The sample holds a few counts of this clone. V is TRBV2 and J is TRBJ1-5; D gene unclear. The CDR3 has 15 amino acids. Germline-derived CDR1 and CDR2 are SNHLY and FYNNEI. Trimming took 3 bases from V and 1 from J, leaving 10 bases between them. CDR3 sequence: CASSELAESNQPQHF. Written as DNA, the CDR3 is TGTGCCAGCAGTGAGTTGGCGGAAAGCAATCAGCCCCAGCATTTT.

The chain links TRBV7-2 to TRBJ2-2; D is undetermined. The V gene lost 7 bases and the J gene lost 5 bases, with 5 bases spanning the gap. The V gene's germline CDR1 is SGHTA and CDR2 FQGNSA. CDR3 length equals 11 residues. The CDR3 protein is CASTLTGELFF. DNA of the CDR3: TGTGCCAGCACACTAACCGGGGAGCTGTTTTTT.

This rearrangement joins TRBV30 to TRBJ1-4; a weak D match, TRBD1 (6 bases). CDR3 length: 16 residues. CDR1 is GTSNPN, CDR2 SVGIG, per germline (reference sequence). V was pared by 2 bases and J by 8 bases, with 21 bases between. The DNA for the CDR3 is TGTGCCTGGAGTTTAGGATACAGGGTCCCTGGAGAAAAACTGTTTTTT. Protein sequence: CAWSLGYRVPGEKLFF. Full variable domain (missing parts from reference TRBV30 and TRBJ1-4): SQTIHQWPATLVQPVGSPLSLECTVEGTSNPNLYWYRQAAGRGLQLLFYSVGIGQISSEVPQNLSASRPQDRQFILSSKKLLLSDSGFYLCAWSLGYRVPGEKLFFGSGTQLSVL.

This rearrangement joins TRBV6-1 to TRBJ2-2; a weak D match, TRBD2 (5 bases). The germline V and J ends were trimmed by 3 bases and 0 bases, with 14 bases remaining between them. From germline, CDR1 is MNHNS and CDR2 SASEGT. The CDR3 loop spans 17 amino acids. CDR3 nucleotide sequence: TGTGCCAGCAGTGATGGACTGCCCTACGCGAACACCGGGGAGCTGTTTTTT. It codes for CASSDGLPYANTGELFF.

Ten or more counts support this clone. Other nucleotide sequences from this sample produce the same CDR3. The chain links TRBV30 to TRBJ1-1; D is possibly TRBD1 (5 bases). V was cut by 3 bases and J by 0 bases, with 8 bases left in between. The germline V gene encodes CDR1 GTSNPN and CDR2 SVGIG (reference sequence). The CDR3 covers 13 residues. CDR3 in DNA: TGTGCCTGGAGCCGACAGCTGAACACTGAAGCTTTCTTT. Translated, it gives CAWSRQLNTEAFF.

J is TRBJ2-5 and V is TRBV29-1; D is perhaps TRBD2 (6 bases). The CDR3 runs to 12 residues. Germline assignment: CDR1 SQVTM and CDR2 ANQGSEA. Trimming cost V 7 bases and J 1 base, with 10 bases left between them. The DNA of the CDR3 is TGCAGCGCTTCGGGAGTCCAAGAGACCCAGTACTTC. Translated, it gives CSASGVQETQYF.

The V and J genes are TRBV19 and TRBJ1-5, with D perhaps matching TRBD1 (6 bases). Germline V CDR1 and CDR2: LNHDA, SQIVND (reference sequence). This CDR3 is built from 15 residues. Trimming pared 3 bases from V and 6 bases from J, leaving 15 bases between. DNA of the CDR3: TGTGCCAGTAGTATTTCAGTCCGGGGGCGTCAGCCCCAGCATTTT. Translation gives CASSISVRGRQPQHF.

V is TRBV5-4 and J is TRBJ1-1; D gene unclear. CDR1 and CDR2 (germline): SGHNT, YYREEE (reference sequence). There are 16 residues in the CDR3. Trimming cost V 0 bases and J 11 bases, with 23 bases left between them. The CDR3 DNA sequence: TGTGCCAGCAGCTTGGTCGTTGGCAGAACCCCCGATACGGCTTTCTTT. Residues: CASSLVVGRTPDTAFF.

In this sample, this clone turned up once. This chain joins TRBV15 and TRBJ1-2; D is unclear. V was shortened by 2 bases and J by 6 bases, with 13 bases between the two germline ends. Germline lookup yields CDR1 LNHNV and CDR2 YYDKDF (reference sequence). The CDR3 has 14 amino acids. CDR3 bases: TGTGCCACCAGCAGACCAGGACCCGGGCATGGCTACACCTTC. As protein: CATSRPGPGHGYTF.

V usage is TRBV30 and J usage is TRBJ2-5; possibly TRBD2 for D (6 bases). The V end was cut by 2 bases, the J end by 5 bases, with 21 bases between. Germline CDR1 reads GTSNPN; CDR2 reads SVGIG (reference sequence). The CDR3 extends over 16 amino acids. DNA for the CDR3: TGTGCCTGGAGTCTCATGCGGGGATCCAGTGGGGAGACCCAGTACTTC. Its protein product is CAWSLMRGSSGETQYF.

This clone was picked up one time. The chain has TRBV5-6 and TRBJ2-5, with D possibly being TRBD2 (5 bases). Germline CDR1 and CDR2: SGHDT and YYEEEE. CDR3 length: 16 residues. With 2 bases removed from V and 6 bases from J, the gap between germline ends came to 20 bases. CDR3 in amino acids: CASSLISDFGAKTQYF. In DNA form, the CDR3 reads TGTGCCAGCAGCTTAATTAGCGATTTCGGCGCAAAGACCCAGTACTTC.

The chain uses TRBV30 and TRBJ1-2, with D uncertain. Per the germline V gene, CDR1 is GTSNPN and CDR2 is SVGIG (reference sequence). The ends were cut back, 0 bases at V and 4 bases at J, with 18 bases in the middle. CDR3 length: 16 amino acids. CDR3: CAWSVLPTAPRYGYTF. The DNA of the CDR3 is TGTGCCTGGAGTGTACTGCCGACGGCCCCCCGCTATGGCTACACCTTC.

The genes are TRBV29-1 and TRBJ1-2, with D hard to call. Germline CDR1 reads SQVTM; CDR2 reads ANQGSEA. The V and J ends lost 0 bases and 6 bases respectively, with 23 bases between them. This CDR3 spans 17 amino acids. This CDR3 reads CSVEDGFVAGGPDGYTF. CDR3 in DNA: TGCAGCGTTGAAGATGGGTTCGTGGCAGGAGGGCCCGATGGCTACACCTTC.

This chain connects TRBV2 to TRBJ2-2, with D possibly being TRBD1 (5 bases). CDR3 length: 14 residues. V lost 6 bases and J 3 bases, leaving 11 bases between the germline ends. Germline V lookup: CDR1 SNHLY, CDR2 FYNNEI. The chain's CDR3 is CASRGDRYTGELFF. CDR3 nucleotides: TGTGCCAGCAGGGGTGACAGATACACCGGGGAGCTGTTTTTT. The entire variable domain, with the rest obtained from reference TRBV2 and TRBJ2-2, is as follows: EPEVTQTPSHQVTQMGQEVILRCVPISNHLYFYWYRQILGQKVEFLVSFYNNEISEKSEIFDDQFSVERPDGSNFTLKIRSTKLEDSAMYFCASRGDRYTGELFFGEGSRLTVL.

V usage is TRBV6-1 and J usage is TRBJ1-2; D is perhaps TRBD1 (5 bases). Trimming removed 5 bases at V and 4 bases at J, with 14 bases between. The CDR3 spans 14 residues. Germline values: CDR1 MNHNS, CDR2 SASEGT. The CDR3 DNA follows: TGTGCCAGCAGTTCATTAGGGGAGTTCTATGGCTACACCTTC. This translates into CASSSLGEFYGYTF.

The chain employs TRBV11-2 and TRBJ1-1; 9 bases match TRBD1. With 1 base clipped from V and 8 bases from J, the junction kept 5 bases outside the gene matches. Germline lookup yields CDR1 SGHAT and CDR2 FQNNGV. The CDR3 is 14 residues long. CDR3 in amino acids: CASSLGGQGLEAFF. The CDR3 nucleotides read TGTGCCAGCAGCTTAGGGGGACAGGGTCTCGAAGCTTTCTTT.

This rearrangement joins TRBV7-2 to TRBJ2-1; D gene ambiguous. V shed 2 bases and J shed 3 bases, with 8 bases lying between them. This CDR3 spans 14 amino acids. Germline V gene sequence: CDR1 SGHTA, CDR2 FQGNSA. This chain's CDR3 is CASSLFSSYNEQFF. The CDR3 bases are TGTGCCAGCAGCTTATTCTCCAGCTACAATGAGCAGTTCTTC.

This chain uses TRBV10-3 with TRBJ2-3, with 9 nucleotides matching TRBD2. The CDR3 sequence is 17 residues long. Germline V gene lookup returns CDR1 ENHRY and CDR2 SYGVKD. Germline trimming cut 6 bases from V and 2 bases from J; bases unmatched to any gene: 12. CDR3 nucleotide sequence: TGTGCCATCAGGGCGGTAGCTAGCGGGGACCCCACAGATACGCAGTATTTT. Its translation is CAIRAVASGDPTDTQYF.

The chain combines TRBV6-5 with TRBJ1-1; TRBD1 is a possible D gene (5 bases). Trimming removed 2 bases from V and 4 bases from J, with 17 bases in between. The CDR3 spans 16 residues. Germline V CDR1 and CDR2: MNHEY, SVGAGI. The CDR3 reads CASSYRGVGRATEAFF. In DNA form, the CDR3 reads TGTGCCAGCAGTTACAGGGGAGTGGGCAGGGCCACTGAAGCTTTCTTT.

V gene TRBV19 combines with J gene TRBJ1-2; 9 bases map to TRBD1. V gave up 3 bases and J gave up 6 bases; unmatched junction bases: 5. CDR3 length: 14 residues. The germline CDR1 and CDR2 sequences are LNHDA and SQIVND (reference sequence). This CDR3 is CASSIWTGEDGYTF. The CDR3, as DNA: TGTGCCAGTAGTATCTGGACAGGGGAGGATGGCTACACCTTC.

This chain uses TRBV6-5 with TRBJ2-1; the match to TRBD2 covers 10 bases. The trim removed 5 bases at V and 4 bases at J, leaving 5 bases unmatched. Germline CDR1 MNHEY, CDR2 SVGAGI. CDR3 length: 15 residues. In nucleotides, the CDR3 is TGTGCCAGCAGTAGTAGCGGGGGGCCATACAATGAGCAGTTCTTC. Its translation: CASSSSGGPYNEQFF.

The chain uses TRBV27 and TRBJ2-1, with TRBD2 identical over 7 bases. The CDR3 totals 15 residues. Trimming removed 8 bases from V and 0 bases from J; junction bases left unmatched: 7. Per the germline V gene, CDR1 is MNHEY and CDR2 is SMNVEV (reference sequence). In DNA form, the CDR3 reads TGTGCCAGCGCAACTAGCGCCAACTCCTACAATGAGCAGTTCTTC. It specifies CASATSANSYNEQFF.

V and J are TRBV27 and TRBJ2-7; D unclear. The CDR3 is 15 amino acids. Germline V gene data show CDR1 as MNHEY and CDR2 as SMNVEV (reference sequence). Trimming stripped 5 bases from V and 3 bases from J, with 17 bases between. In DNA, the CDR3 is TGTGCCAGCAGTCCCCGCCGCGAGAAGGTCTACGAGCAGTACTTC. It encodes CASSPRREKVYEQYF.

The rearrangement links TRBV29-1 to TRBJ2-3, with 7 bases lining up with TRBD2. J was trimmed by 0 bases and V by 7 bases; bases with no gene match: 4. This CDR3 region has 13 residues. Germline assignment: CDR1 SQVTM and CDR2 ANQGSEA. The CDR3 coding sequence is TGCAGCGGAGCGGGATCTAGCACAGATACGCAGTATTTT. Encoded protein: CSGAGSSTDTQYF.

The chain uses TRBV7-8 and TRBJ1-5; no definite D call. The CDR3 covers 14 residues. CDR1 is SGHVS, CDR2 FQNEAQ, per germline. The germline V and J ends were trimmed by 1 base and 1 base, with 5 bases remaining between them. The DNA for the CDR3 is TGTGCCAGCAGCTTAGGCCGGAGCAATCAGCCCCAGCATTTT. The encoded protein is CASSLGRSNQPQHF.

This clone occurred a few times. This sample includes further DNA sequences coding for the same CDR3. CDR3 coding DNA: TGTGCCAGTAGTAGAGCAGGGGGCGGCACTGAAGCTTTCTTT. It encodes CASSRAGGGTEAFF. The rearrangement joins TRBV19 to TRBJ1-1; 8 nucleotides match TRBD1. CDR3 size: 14 residues. Germline trimming cut 4 bases from V and 4 bases from J; bases unmatched to any gene: 5. CDR1 and CDR2 (germline): LNHDA, SQIVND (reference sequence).

The rearrangement links TRBV29-1 to TRBJ2-1, with TRBD1 matching over 8 bases. With V trimmed by 5 bases and J by 4 bases, 10 bases remained unmatched. CDR3 length: 15 residues. Germline V gene lookup returns CDR1 SQVTM and CDR2 ANQGSEA. The CDR3 DNA reads as TGCAGCGTTAAACCGACAGGGGTGACTTACAATGAGCAGTTCTTC. It specifies CSVKPTGVTYNEQFF.